What follows are 19 T cell receptor beta chains derived from one specimen sequenced in a study of T cell repertoires in cytomegalovirus infection. MiXCR, run by TCRdb on the reads, gives a single entry per CDR3 protein. Among 86,000 or so distinct CDR3 sequences, approximately 24% were seen once, and the ten largest hold 50%. Their target antigens are unknown. This specimen was CD8+ T cells from cultured PBMCs, taken from culture after CMV antigen stimulation. These TCRs come from a human donor in good health (CMV status not recorded). Some clones in this sample may be carry-over from other donors' samples.

This clonotype was counted at least ten times. V and J are TRBV9 and TRBJ2-3, with D perhaps matching TRBD2 (7 bases). V dropped 4 bases and J dropped 3 bases, with 15 bases sitting between them. Germline CDR1 is SGDLS and CDR2 is YYNGEE. This CDR3 has 15 amino acids. CDR3 sequence: CASSQNRGATDTQYF. CDR3 DNA: TGTGCCAGCAGCCAGAATCGGGGGGCGACAGATACGCAGTATTTT.

The genes are TRBV19 and TRBJ2-7; TRBD1 aligns across 9 bases. This CDR3 has 15 residues. The trim removed 6 bases at V and 5 bases at J, leaving 11 bases unmatched. Germline lookup yields CDR1 LNHDA and CDR2 SQIVND (reference sequence). The CDR3 loop reads CASRITGGSFDEQYF. The CDR3 nucleotides are TGTGCCAGTAGGATAACAGGGGGCTCATTCGACGAGCAGTACTTC.

This clonotype occurred a few times. CDR3: CASSQDWGSQGETQYF. The CDR3 DNA is TGCGCCAGCAGCCAAGATTGGGGGAGCCAAGGCGAGACCCAGTACTTC. V is TRBV4-3 and J is TRBJ2-5; D may correspond to TRBD1 or TRBD2 (5 bases each). There are 16 residues in the CDR3. In germline, CDR1 is LGHNA, CDR2 YSLEER. V dropped 0 bases and J dropped 5 bases, with 16 bases sitting between them.

Only a few counts were recorded for this clonotype. The V call is TRBV19, the J call TRBJ1-6; 9 bases map to TRBD1. CDR1 and CDR2 from the germline V gene are LNHDA and SQIVND (reference sequence). The V gene end was trimmed by 5 bases and the J gene end by 8 bases; junction bases not matched to a gene: 7. The length of the CDR3 is 15 residues. CDR3 sequence (DNA): TGTGCCAGTAGTCACAGGGGGCGTTTTGATTCACCCCTCCACTTT. Translated, it gives CASSHRGRFDSPLHF.

This rearrangement joins TRBV4-1 to TRBJ2-7; D gene uncertain. V was trimmed by 0 bases and J by 2 bases, leaving 5 bases between them. The length of the CDR3 is 13 residues. From germline, CDR1 is MGHRA and CDR2 YSYEKL. The CDR3 DNA follows: TGCGCCAGCAGCCAAGATCCAACCTACGAGCAGTACTTC. Its translation: CASSQDPTYEQYF.

The CDR3 DNA reads as TGCGCCAGCAGCCAACGTACTCACGAGCAGTACTTC. Translating it yields CASSQRTHEQYF. The chain uses TRBV4-1 and TRBJ2-7; no definite D call. Trimming took off 2 bases at V and 5 bases at J, with 7 bases between the two ends. The CDR3 length is 12 residues. The germline V gene encodes CDR1 MGHRA and CDR2 YSYEKL.

This clonotype was seen a few times. The gene calls are TRBV15 and TRBJ2-2, with 16 bases lining up with TRBD2. Trimming removed 2 bases from V and 7 bases from J; junction bases left unmatched: 10. The germline gives CDR1 LNHNV, CDR2 YYDKDF (reference sequence). This CDR3 contains 19 residues. CDR3 nucleotides: TGTGCCACCAGCAGAAACCTGGGACTAGCGGGAGGGCCGGGCGGGGAGCTGTTTTTT. As protein: CATSRNLGLAGGPGGELFF.

Regarding this clonotype: Given a much more abundant clone one base away, this may be a read error. The chain employs TRBV11-1 and TRBJ1-4, with 11 bases aligning to TRBD1. CDR1 is SGHAT and CDR2 is FQDESV in the germline V gene (reference sequence). The CDR3 has 15 amino acids. CDR3 nucleotide sequence: TGTGGCAGCAGCTACACCGGGACAGGGGGTGAAAAACTGTTTTTT. This encodes CGSSYTGTGGEKLFF.

At least ten counts were recorded for this clonotype. The rearrangement links TRBV7-3 to TRBJ2-3, with 15 bases lining up with TRBD2. CDR3 size: 17 residues. V shed 5 bases, J shed 4 bases, and the junction held 7 bases outside the gene matches. Per germline, CDR1 SGHTA and CDR2 FQGTGA. Here the CDR3 reads CASSPGLAGGSADTQYF. CDR3 coding DNA: TGTGCCAGCAGCCCGGGACTAGCGGGGGGAAGTGCAGATACGCAGTATTTT.

The CDR3 DNA sequence: TGTGCCAGCAGTTACTCGCGACACGAAGGCTCCTACGAGCAGTACTTC. Protein sequence: CASSYSRHEGSYEQYF. The rearrangement links TRBV6-2 or TRBV6-3 to TRBJ2-7; D not certain. CDR1 MNHEY and CDR2 SVGEGT come from the germline V gene. The CDR3 is 16 amino acids. V shed 0 bases and J shed 0 bases, with 12 bases lying between them.

This clonotype was recorded at least ten times. V usage is TRBV7-9 and J usage is TRBJ2-1, with D possibly TRBD1 on 5 matching bases. This CDR3 has 13 amino acids. Per the germline V gene, CDR1 is SEHNR and CDR2 is FQNEAQ (reference sequence). Trimming pared 3 bases from V and 8 bases from J, leaving 11 bases between. The DNA of the CDR3 is TGTGCCAGCAGCTTCCCCCAGGGATATGAGCAGTTCTTC. It translates to CASSFPQGYEQFF.

This clonotype was recorded many times. The V call is TRBV7-2, the J call TRBJ2-3, with TRBD1 as a possible D gene (6 bases). CDR1 is SGHTA and CDR2 is FQGNSA in the germline V gene. The CDR3 loop spans 12 amino acids. V lost 6 bases and J 5 bases, leaving 9 bases between the germline ends. CDR3 nucleotides: TGTGCCAGCAGTCCGGACAGAGATACGCAGTATTTT. Residues: CASSPDRDTQYF.

J is TRBJ2-3 and V is TRBV5-1; 7 bases line up with TRBD1. The V and J ends lost 4 bases and 3 bases, in that order; junction bases with no gene match: 14. Per the germline V gene, CDR1 is SGHRS and CDR2 is YFSETQ. The CDR3 has 17 residues. Written as DNA, the CDR3 is TGCGCCAGCAGCCTGACAGGGTCTTCTTCCACTACAGATACGCAGTATTTT. Residues: CASSLTGSSSTTDTQYF.

This chain uses TRBV19 with TRBJ2-1; D gene uncertain. The CDR3 is made up of 15 amino acids. V was trimmed by 3 bases and J by 0 bases, leaving 9 bases between them. Germline CDR1 and CDR2: LNHDA and SQIVND (reference sequence). The CDR3 loop reads CASSMGLSSYNEQFF. DNA for the CDR3: TGTGCCAGTAGTATGGGGTTAAGCTCCTACAATGAGCAGTTCTTC.

This clonotype occurred a few times. The chain has TRBV2 and TRBJ2-7, with a possible D match to TRBD2 (5 bases). CDR1 and CDR2 from the germline V gene are SNHLY and FYNNEI. The CDR3 is made up of 15 amino acids. Deletions cut 7 bases from V and 0 bases from J, with 16 bases between. The CDR3 protein is CASTFSSSNSYEQYF. CDR3 nucleotides: TGTGCCAGCACCTTTTCCTCTAGCAACTCCTACGAGCAGTACTTC. The full variable domain, its missing parts supplied by reference TRBV2 and TRBJ2-7, is EPEVTQTPSHQVTQMGQEVILRCVPISNHLYFYWYRQILGQKVEFLVSFYNNEISEKSEIFDDQFSVERPDGSNFTLKIRSTKLEDSAMYFCASTFSSSNSYEQYFGPGTRLTVT.

V is TRBV5-4 and J is TRBJ1-2; D perhaps matches TRBD1 (5 bases). The V gene's germline CDR1 is SGHNT and CDR2 YYREEE (reference sequence). Trimming removed 0 bases from V and 4 bases from J, with 10 bases in between. This CDR3 has 14 amino acids. CDR3: CASSLEGVSYGYTF. CDR3 DNA: TGTGCCAGCAGCTTGGAAGGGGTGTCCTATGGCTACACCTTC.

V and J are TRBV4-3 and TRBJ1-6; TRBD1 might be the D (5 bases). The CDR3 runs 19 residues. The germline V gene encodes CDR1 LGHNA and CDR2 YSLEER. Trimming shortened V by 3 bases and J by 0 bases, and 18 bases separated the two germline ends. The CDR3 is CASSQDKIPESSYNSPLHF. The CDR3 nucleotides read TGCGCCAGCAGCCAGGACAAAATCCCCGAAAGCTCCTATAATTCACCCCTCCACTTT.

The V call is TRBV27, the J call TRBJ2-7; tentative D call: TRBD1 (5 bases). The CDR3 sequence is 15 residues long. In germline, CDR1 is MNHEY, CDR2 SMNVEV (reference sequence). Trimming left V 5 bases short and J 2 bases short, with 16 bases between. The DNA of the CDR3 is TGTGCCAGCAGTCCCCACTGTGACAGTACCTACGAGCAGTACTTC. It translates to CASSPHCDSTYEQYF.

The J gene is TRBJ1-2, the V gene TRBV9, with D possibly TRBD1 on 5 matching bases. There are 13 residues in the CDR3. V was shortened by 0 bases and J by 8 bases, with 11 bases between the two germline ends. Per germline, CDR1 SGDLS and CDR2 YYNGEE. CDR3 bases: TGTGCCAGCAGCGTAGGGGGCTCTCAAGGCTACACCTTC. It translates to CASSVGGSQGYTF.